The source of this T cell receptor (beta chain) is a study of vaccination effects on CD4 cells after COVID-19. Profiling relied on immunoSEQ multiplex PCR, and the TCRdb table lists in-frame clones only, not all of them. The sample lists 30,000 to 40,000 clones, roughly 70% occurring once. About this clone itself: Its matching antigen is unknown.

Antigen-specific CD4+ T cell clonotypes were called by their expansion after viral peptide-pool culture in ViraFEST. A 10-day culture period preceded the isolation of CD4+ T cells. According to the study, vaccine recipients showed no prior SARS-CoV-2 infection and negative nucleocapsid antibodies. Germline V gives CDR1 SGHRS, CDR2 YFSETQ. The J segment lost 8 bases and the V segment lost 4 bases, leaving 11 bases of the junction unmatched. The length of the CDR3 is 16 residues. The chain is built from TRBV5-1 and TRBJ2-2; TRBD1 aligns across 10 bases. Sequencing was performed on CD4+ T cells from PBMCs cultured with SARS-CoV-2 spike peptides, taken before COVID-19 vaccination. This clonotype was sampled from a human donor who received a COVID-19 vaccine. The CDR3, as DNA: TGCGCCAGCAGCCTTGGACAGGGGGGCCTGTCGGGGGAGCTGTTTTTT. Encoded protein: CASSLGQGGLSGELFF.